This TCR beta chain comes out of a study of shared T cell receptors in the human thymus. Measured with immunoSEQ multiplex PCR; TCRdb has only the in-frame clones, and not every one. The sample includes about 660,000 clones, approximately 87% of them seen just once. This sample also appeared in a second study, on human thymus T cells. Per that study: Related research reported highly overlapping thymic repertoires among unrelated individuals.

The sequence came from a boy under three years old with a congenital heart defect. The sample comprised thymocytes.

DNA of the CDR3: TGTGCCAGCAGCACGAAAACTAGCGGCCCTTCGTGGGAGACCCAGTACTTC. Amino acid sequence: CASSTKTSGPSWETQYF. The rearrangement joins TRBV7-2 to TRBJ2-5; 8 positions match TRBD2. The length of the CDR3 is 17 residues. Germline trimming cut 5 bases from V and 5 bases from J; bases unmatched to any gene: 16. Germline assignment: CDR1 SGHTA and CDR2 FQGNSA.